One TCR beta chain is described in this entry. Its antigen is unknown. Germline V gene lookup returns CDR1 SQVTM and CDR2 ANQGSEA. V was shortened by 1 base and J by 2 bases, with 9 bases between the two germline ends. This CDR3 is built from 15 residues. These data come from a study of blood T cells in healthy people across ages. Study outcomes and limitations: There was no known CMV status for donors, so expanded clonotype changes were possibly confounded.

Alongside a J-beta primer mix, a sample-barcoded 5' primer served in a second PCR lasting about 7 to 12 cycles. TCRdb reanalysed the 5' RACE reads using MiXCR and keeps one entry per CDR3 protein. The top ten hold about 26% of the sample, which has about 580,000 distinct CDR3 sequences, around 48% seen once. The V and J genes are TRBV29-1 and TRBJ2-6; no firm D call. This TCR was recovered from a man older than 75 in good health. Sample: blood. The CDR3 here is CSVEGWSAGANVLTF. CDR3 DNA: TGCAGCGTTGAAGGGTGGTCTGCTGGGGCCAACGTCCTGACTTTC. The whole variable domain, filled in from reference TRBV29-1 and TRBJ2-6, reads SAVISQKPSRDICQRGTSLTIQCQVDSQVTMMFWYRQQPGQSLTLIATANQGSEATYESGFVIDKFPISRPNLTFSTLTVSNMSPEDSSIYLCSVEGWSAGANVLTFGAGSRLTVL.